The rows below give T cell receptor beta chains drawn from one sample of a study of technical replicates of blood from a handful of donors. Produced via immunoSEQ multiplex PCR; TCRdb's table is partial and in-frame only. The table lists about 75,000 clones, approximately 97% of them singletons. The specimen sequenced was T cells isolated from PBMCs. The receptors shown here come from a human donor in good health. Both conserved end residues are part of each CDR3. The D gene is left open where the match is weak. For some rows the clone size is stated as once, few or many, or as a class when expanded; others skip it.

v_gene	abundance	j_gene	d_gene	CDR3nt	CDR3aa
TRBV2	NA	TRBJ1-1	NA	TGTGCCAGCAGTGAACCAACGACACGGTGGGTGGCTTTCTTT	CASSEPTTRWVAFF
TRBV28	NA	TRBJ2-7	NA	TGTGCCAGCAGTTGGGGGGAGTACGAGCAGTACTTC	CASSWGEYEQYF
TRBV27	NA	TRBJ2-7	NA	TGTGCCAGCAGTTTCAGTGCTAGTCTTAGGATAGTAGGCTACGAGCAGTACTTC	CASSFSASLRIVGYEQYF
TRBV29-1	NA	TRBJ2-1	TRBD1	TGCAGCGTCTACAGGGGGGAGCAGTTCTTC	CSVYRGEQFF
TRBV2	NA	TRBJ2-1	TRBD2	TGTGCCAGCAACAGGCTAGCGGACTACAATGAGCAGTTCTTC	CASNRLADYNEQFF
TRBV29-1	NA	TRBJ2-5	NA	TGCAGCGTTGAGAGAGAGACCCAGTACTTC	CSVERETQYF
TRBV6-5	NA	TRBJ1-1	NA	TGTGCCAGCAGTTACCGAGGGAACACTGAAGCTTTCTTT	CASSYRGNTEAFF
TRBV5-1	NA	TRBJ1-2	TRBD1	TGCGCCAGCAGCTTGAGGACAGGAAGGGTTGGCTACACCTTC	CASSLRTGRVGYTF
TRBV6-1	NA	TRBJ1-6	TRBD1	TGTGCCAGCAGGGAAAACAGGGGGGGCTCACCCCTCCACTTT	CASRENRGGSPLHF
TRBV27	NA	TRBJ1-2	NA	TGTGCCAGCAGTTCCGTGACAGGAGGCCTTGGCTACACCTTC	CASSSVTGGLGYTF
TRBV5-1	NA	TRBJ2-1	NA	TGCGCCAGCAAATTGGGGGGGGCCGCCTACAATGAGCAGTTCTTC	CASKLGGAAYNEQFF
TRBV10-3	NA	TRBJ1-5	TRBD1	TGTGCCCTAGGACAGGGGGCGGGGAGCAATCAGCCCCAGCATTTT	CALGQGAGSNQPQHF
TRBV28	NA	TRBJ1-1	NA	TGTGCCAGCAGTAAGTACACCCGGGGAACTGAAGCTTTCTTT	CASSKYTRGTEAFF
TRBV10-1	once	TRBJ1-2	NA	TGCGCCAGCAGCCAGGGTGATGGGGATGGCTACACCTTC	CASSQGDGDGYTF
TRBV10-1	NA	TRBJ2-3	TRBD1	TGCGCCAGCAGTGAGTCGTTTGGGACAGGAGGCACAGATACGCAGTATTTT	CASSESFGTGGTDTQYF
TRBV7-8	NA	TRBJ2-1	TRBD2	TGTGCCAGCAGCTTAAGTTGGGCGGGGGTTTACTACAATGAGCAGTTCTTC	CASSLSWAGVYYNEQFF
TRBV5-1	NA	TRBJ2-5	TRBD1	TGCGCCAGCAGCCCGGGACAGGGAATCCAAGAGACCCAGTACTTC	CASSPGQGIQETQYF
TRBV5-1	NA	TRBJ2-7	NA	TGCGCCAGCAGCTTGGGTCACACGGAGACCTACGAGCAGTACTTC	CASSLGHTETYEQYF